The 12 T cell receptor beta chains below come from one sample, sequenced in a study of Graves' ophthalmopathy and Graves' hyperthyroidism. The TCR beta CDR3 regions underwent amplification from RNA transcripts. Second-round multiplex PCR came after first-round RT-PCR with HTBI primers. Via MiXCR, TCRdb re-called the multiplex PCR reads, giving one row per CDR3 protein. The profile shows almost 750,000 distinct CDR3 sequences, about 44% of them singletons. The sequencing sample was made of peripheral blood. Every receptor here comes from an adult man with Graves' ophthalmopathy.

This clonotype was detected ten times or more. CDR3 sequence reads: CASSLFEGGANVLTF. CDR3 bases: TGTGCCAGCAGCTTATTCGAAGGGGGGGCCAACGTCCTGACTTTC. The V and J genes are TRBV7-9 and TRBJ2-6; no reliable D call. The ends were cut back, 2 bases at V and 4 bases at J, with 9 bases in the middle. Germline CDR1 reads SEHNR; CDR2 reads FQNEAQ (reference sequence). The CDR3 consists of 15 residues. Supplemented by reference TRBV7-9 and TRBJ2-6, the full variable domain reads DTGVSQNPRHKITKRGQNVTFRCDPISEHNRLYWYRQTLGQGPEFLTYFQNEAQLEKSRLLSDRFSAERPKGSFSTLEIQRTEQGDSAMYLCASSLFEGGANVLTFGAGSRLTVL.

This clonotype was seen only once. This sequence may be a read error, since a much larger clone differs from it by one base. The CDR3 carries no conserved terminal phenylalanine or tryptophan, so it likely arises from a read error. V usage is TRBV7-2 and J usage is TRBJ2-7; D could derive from TRBD1 or TRBD2 (5 bases each). Germline assignment: CDR1 SGHTA and CDR2 FQGNSA. This CDR3 is 15 amino acids long. Trimming stripped 3 bases from V and 0 bases from J, with 12 bases between. CDR3 in amino acids: CASSLAGTASYEQYC. The CDR3 nucleotides are TGTGCCAGCAGCTTGGCCGGGACGGCCTCCTACGAGCAGTACTGC.

The chain joins TRBV20-1 to TRBJ2-7, with 10 bases that match TRBD1. Germline values: CDR1 DFQATT, CDR2 SNEGSKA (reference sequence). The CDR3 spans 15 residues. CDR3 protein: CSLSPWTGGEDEQYF. The CDR3 nucleotides read TGCAGCCTATCTCCTTGGACAGGGGGTGAGGACGAGCAGTACTTC.

This chain links TRBV6-6 with TRBJ1-6; D gene uncertain. The V gene lost 0 bases and the J gene lost 5 bases, with 14 bases spanning the gap. In germline, CDR1 is MNHNY, CDR2 SVGAGI (reference sequence). This CDR3 is built from 17 residues. CDR3 bases: TGTGCCAGCAGTTACTCGATATCACGCGATAATAATTCACCCCTCCACTTT. It specifies CASSYSISRDNNSPLHF.

This clonotype has at least ten counts. In nucleotides, the CDR3 is TGTGCCAGCAGCTTAGAGGAGAGCTCTGGGGCCAACGTCCTGACTTTC. Translating it yields CASSLEESSGANVLTF. The chain employs TRBV7-9 and TRBJ2-6, with no clear D. The CDR3 extends over 16 amino acids. Trimming took 1 base from V and 0 from J, leaving 7 bases between them. CDR1 and CDR2 (germline): SEHNR, FQNEAQ (reference sequence).

This chain connects TRBV20-1 to TRBJ2-7, with 8 bases identical to TRBD2. Germline assignment: CDR1 DFQATT and CDR2 SNEGSKA (reference sequence). This CDR3 has 15 residues. Trimming at V came to 2 bases and at J to 4 bases, leaving 10 bases not matched to a gene. CDR3 coding DNA: TGCAGTGCTAGAAGGGGAGCGGGGGCCAAATACGAGCAGTACTTC. Its translation: CSARRGAGAKYEQYF.

The chain employs TRBV7-2 and TRBJ1-1, with 8 nucleotides matching TRBD1. After removal of 3 bases from V and 11 bases from J, the junction contained 5 bases not matched to a gene. CDR1 and CDR2 (germline): SGHTA, FQGNSA. This CDR3 spans 12 amino acids. The CDR3 protein is CASSLTGVNAFF. CDR3 DNA: TGTGCCAGCAGCTTGACAGGGGTGAATGCTTTCTTT.

This clonotype was seen a handful of times. The genes are TRBV20-1 and TRBJ2-7, with D possibly being TRBD2 (5 bases). CDR1 is DFQATT and CDR2 is SNEGSKA in the germline V gene (reference sequence). The CDR3 sequence is 13 residues long. Trimming stripped 3 bases from V and 3 bases from J, with 12 bases between. In DNA form, the CDR3 reads TGCAGTGCTAGTGATGAACTAGTCTACGAGCAGTACTTC. Protein product: CSASDELVYEQYF.

This clonotype appeared a single time. This sequence joins TRBV2 and TRBJ2-3, with no clear D. CDR3 length: 15 amino acids. Germline V gene sequence: CDR1 SNHLY, CDR2 FYNNEI. Trimming cost V 1 base and J 2 bases, with 10 bases left between them. In DNA form, the CDR3 reads TGTGCCAGCAGTGAAGACCGAGTCTACACAGATACGCAGTATTTT. Its translation is CASSEDRVYTDTQYF. The variable domain in full, completed from reference TRBV2 and TRBJ2-3, reads EPEVTQTPSHQVTQMGQEVILRCVPISNHLYFYWYRQILGQKVEFLVSFYNNEISEKSEIFDDQFSVERPDGSNFTLKIRSTKLEDSAMYFCASSEDRVYTDTQYFGPGTRLTVL.

With respect to this clonotype: Just one base apart from a much larger clone, this may be a read error. The chain has TRBV2 and TRBJ1-1; TRBD1 agrees at 8 bases. V gave up 8 bases and J gave up 3 bases; unmatched junction bases: 8. The CDR3 has 14 amino acids. Per the germline V gene, CDR1 is SNHLY and CDR2 is FYNNEI. CDR3 residues: CASPLHRGDTEAFF. CDR3 sequence (DNA): TGTGCCAGCCCCCTCCACAGGGGGGACACTGAAGCTTTCTTT.

The chain joins TRBV7-2 to TRBJ1-6, with D unclear. V lost 5 bases and J lost 7, with 15 bases in between. The V gene's germline CDR1 is SGHTA and CDR2 FQGNSA. This CDR3 is 15 amino acids long. The CDR3 region has the DNA TGTGCCAGCAGCGACGCCGGTACTAACAATTCACCCCTCCACTTT. This encodes CASSDAGTNNSPLHF.

This clonotype was detected only a few times. The chain employs TRBV5-1 and TRBJ1-5; a weak D match, TRBD1 (6 bases). CDR3 length: 16 amino acids. V was cut by 4 bases and J by 2 bases, with 16 bases left in between. Looked up from germline, CDR1 is SGHRS and CDR2 is YFSETQ. The CDR3 region is CASSTNHRVCNQPQHF. The CDR3 DNA reads as TGCGCCAGCAGCACCAACCACAGGGTATGCAATCAGCCCCAGCATTTT.